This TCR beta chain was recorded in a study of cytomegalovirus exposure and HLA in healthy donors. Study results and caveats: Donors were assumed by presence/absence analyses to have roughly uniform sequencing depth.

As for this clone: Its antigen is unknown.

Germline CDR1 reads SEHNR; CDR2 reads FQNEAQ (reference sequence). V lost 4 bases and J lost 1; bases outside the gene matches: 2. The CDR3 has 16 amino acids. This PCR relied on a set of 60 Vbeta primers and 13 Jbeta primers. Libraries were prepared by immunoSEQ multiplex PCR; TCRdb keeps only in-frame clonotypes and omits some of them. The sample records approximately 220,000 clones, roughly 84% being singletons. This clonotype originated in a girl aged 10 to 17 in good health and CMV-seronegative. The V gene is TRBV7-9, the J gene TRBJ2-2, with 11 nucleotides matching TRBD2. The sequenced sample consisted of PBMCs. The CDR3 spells CASSSLAGVNTGELFF. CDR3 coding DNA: TGTGCCAGCAGCTCACTAGCGGGAGTGAACACCGGGGAGCTGTTTTTT.